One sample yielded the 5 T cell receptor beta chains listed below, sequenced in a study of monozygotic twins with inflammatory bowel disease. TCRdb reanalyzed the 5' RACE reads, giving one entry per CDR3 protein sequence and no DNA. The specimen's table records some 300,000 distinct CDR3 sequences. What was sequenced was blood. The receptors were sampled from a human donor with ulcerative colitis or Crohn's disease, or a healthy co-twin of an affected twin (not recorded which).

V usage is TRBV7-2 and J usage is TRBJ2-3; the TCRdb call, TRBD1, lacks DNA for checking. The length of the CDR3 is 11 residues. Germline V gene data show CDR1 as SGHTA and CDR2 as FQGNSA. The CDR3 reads CASSPGQGRYF.

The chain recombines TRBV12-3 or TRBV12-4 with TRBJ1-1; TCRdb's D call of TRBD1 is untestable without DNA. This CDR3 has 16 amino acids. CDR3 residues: CASNITQGKMNTEAFF.

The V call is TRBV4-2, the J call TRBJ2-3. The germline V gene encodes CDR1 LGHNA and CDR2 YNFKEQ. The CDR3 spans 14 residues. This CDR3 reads CASSQPTRTDTQYF.

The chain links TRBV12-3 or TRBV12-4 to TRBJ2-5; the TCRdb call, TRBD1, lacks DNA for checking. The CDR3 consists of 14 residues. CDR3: CASSTTGRVETQYF.

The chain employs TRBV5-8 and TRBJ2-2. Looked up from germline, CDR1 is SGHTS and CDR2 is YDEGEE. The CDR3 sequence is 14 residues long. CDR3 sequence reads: CASSSYREPAELFF.